These 14 T cell receptor beta chains were sequenced from one sample in a study of T-cell memory formation after mild COVID-19. TCRdb itself ran the 5' RACE reads through MiXCR, one entry per CDR3 protein. Of approximately 340,000 distinct CDR3 sequences listed, around a sixth are singletons. The material sequenced was PBMCs or a T cell subset sorted from them (not recorded which). The receptors stem from a man aged 18 to 30 who had mild COVID-19 (a few samples of this study predate the infection). Cell type and time point are not known.

This clonotype was picked up a small number of times. The chain couples TRBV2 to TRBJ1-1; D remains unclear. CDR3 length: 13 amino acids. Trimming left V 7 bases short and J 0 bases short, with 9 bases between. Germline lookup yields CDR1 SNHLY and CDR2 FYNNEI. CDR3 sequence (DNA): TGTGCCAGCAAAAGGGAGATGAACACTGAAGCTTTCTTT. This encodes CASKREMNTEAFF.

The rearrangement joins TRBV7-6 to TRBJ2-2, with a possible D match to TRBD1 (5 bases). CDR1 and CDR2 from the germline V gene are SGHVS and FNYEAQ. V gave up 5 bases and J gave up 6 bases, with 10 bases separating them. The CDR3 is made up of 13 amino acids. The CDR3 DNA reads TGTGCCAGCAGCCCCCTAGGGGCCGGGGAGCTGTTTTTT. Translating it yields CASSPLGAGELFF.

V usage is TRBV12-3 or TRBV12-4 and J usage is TRBJ1-4; TRBD1 matches at 11 bases. The V and J ends lost 6 bases and 4 bases, in that order; junction bases with no gene match: 10. CDR3 size: 17 residues. The CDR3 is CASSPRGQGARNEKLFF. CDR3 DNA: TGTGCCAGCAGCCCCCGCGGACAGGGGGCGCGTAATGAAAAACTGTTTTTT.

The V and J genes are TRBV5-1 and TRBJ1-5; the match to TRBD1 covers 8 bases. The CDR3 extends over 15 amino acids. V was pared by 8 bases and J by 0 bases, with 7 bases of the junction left unmatched. The germline CDR1 and CDR2 sequences are SGHRS and YFSETQ. For the CDR3, the DNA is TGCGCCAGTACAGGGGGTCTGAATAGCAATCAGCCCCAGCATTTT. Protein: CASTGGLNSNQPQHF.

A few counts support this clonotype. V and J are TRBV20-1 and TRBJ1-2, with 7 bases identical to TRBD1. Trimming at V came to 0 bases and at J to 4 bases, leaving 2 bases not matched to a gene. CDR3 length: 13 amino acids. In germline, CDR1 is DFQATT, CDR2 SNEGSKA (reference sequence). The CDR3 is CSAREAGGYGYTF. As DNA, the CDR3 is TGCAGTGCTAGAGAAGCAGGGGGCTATGGCTACACCTTC.

This clonotype came up many times. V is TRBV20-1 and J is TRBJ2-3, with a tentative D call TRBD2 (5 bases). The CDR3 has 12 residues. Germline CDR1 DFQATT, CDR2 SNEGSKA (reference sequence). V lost 3 bases to trimming and J lost 10 bases, with 14 bases between them. The CDR3 here is CSASKGVRAQYF. The CDR3, as DNA: TGCAGTGCTAGTAAGGGAGTAAGAGCGCAGTATTTT.

This clonotype has just a few counts. The chain recombines TRBV25-1 with TRBJ2-7; D unresolved. The CDR3 sequence is 14 residues long. V was pared by 1 base and J by 2 bases, with 9 bases between. Germline V gene sequence: CDR1 MGHDK, CDR2 SYGVNS. The CDR3 bases are TGTGCCAGCAGTGAATGTAACTGCCCCTACGAGCAGTACGTC. Protein sequence: CASSECNCPYEQYV.

This clonotype has more than one count but fewer than ten. The V gene is TRBV7-2, the J gene TRBJ2-7; TRBD1 agrees at 8 bases. Germline V CDR1 and CDR2: SGHTA, FQGNSA. The trim removed 3 bases at V and 4 bases at J, leaving 8 bases unmatched. The CDR3 is 15 amino acids. Written as DNA, the CDR3 is TGTGCCAGCAGCTTGTACAGGGGGAGAGAGTACGAGCAGTACGTC. Its translation is CASSLYRGREYEQYV.

This chain's CDR3 is CATSDQRQGAKNIQYF. The CDR3 coding sequence is TGTGCCACCAGTGACCAAAGACAGGGCGCCAAAAACATTCAGTACTTC. The chain has TRBV24-1 and TRBJ2-4, with 7 bases fitting TRBD1. V was clipped by 4 bases and J by 1 base; unmatched bases: 6. This CDR3 contains 16 residues. Germline CDR1 reads KGHDR; CDR2 reads SFDVKD.

This clonotype was observed many times. The chain employs TRBV4-2 and TRBJ2-5; the D gene could be TRBD1 or TRBD2 (5 bases each). The CDR3 is made up of 16 amino acids. Per germline, CDR1 LGHNA and CDR2 YNFKEQ. Trimming took 0 bases from V and 5 from J, leaving 16 bases between them. CDR3 residues: CASSQELLREFETQYF. CDR3 bases: TGTGCCAGCAGCCAAGAACTGCTCAGGGAGTTTGAGACCCAGTACTTC.

This clonotype was seen at least ten times. V is TRBV3-1 and J is TRBJ2-1; a weak D match, TRBD1 (6 bases). Germline V gives CDR1 LGHDT, CDR2 YNNKEL (reference sequence). The CDR3 loop spans 15 amino acids. Trimming stripped 2 bases from V and 2 bases from J, with 10 bases between. Here the CDR3 DNA reads TGTGCCAGCAGCCAAAGGGGGTTCGCCTACAATGAGCAGTTCTTC. It is translated as CASSQRGFAYNEQFF.

V and J are TRBV2 and TRBJ2-2; maybe TRBD1 (5 bases). CDR3 length: 15 residues. Trimming took off 2 bases at V and 2 bases at J, with 9 bases between the two ends. Germline CDR1 is SNHLY and CDR2 is FYNNEI. CDR3 nucleotide sequence: TGTGCCAGCAGTGAAAGACAGATCAACACCGGGGAGCTGTTTTTT. Translated: CASSERQINTGELFF.

The chain links TRBV4-1 to TRBJ2-1, with 8 nucleotides matching TRBD1. In germline, CDR1 is MGHRA, CDR2 YSYEKL. The CDR3 contains 16 residues. With 3 bases clipped from V and 6 bases from J, the junction kept 10 bases outside the gene matches. The CDR3 spells CASSHLGQGEGNEQFF. The CDR3 nucleotides read TGCGCCAGCAGCCATTTAGGACAGGGTGAAGGCAATGAGCAGTTCTTC.

The V and J genes are TRBV4-3 and TRBJ2-1, with 10 nucleotides matching TRBD2. In germline, CDR1 is LGHNA, CDR2 YSLEER. The CDR3 is made up of 15 amino acids. The ends lost 5 bases at V and 8 bases at J; junction bases unmatched: 9. DNA for the CDR3: TGCGCCAGCAGCTCGTTAGCGGGGGGTACGGATGAGCAGTTCTTC. Residues: CASSSLAGGTDEQFF.